The 27 T cell receptor beta chains in this list originate from one sample, sequenced in a study of PD-1 blockade in classical Hodgkin lymphoma. As to time point: cycle 4 day 1 (C4D1), after six to seven weeks of nivolumab. Every one of the patients relapsed after autologous stem cell transplantation (brentuximab vedotin exposure was variable). Generated by immunoSEQ multiplex PCR, the TCRdb table keeps only in-frame clones and is missing some. The sample contains about 110,000 clones, about nine tenths of which appear only once. This specimen was peripheral blood mononuclear cells (PBMCs), taken before the fourth cycle of nivolumab. Receptors were obtained from a human donor with classical Hodgkin lymphoma.

This chain uses TRBV11-2 with TRBJ2-1, with D unresolved. Trimming took off 0 bases at V and 1 base at J, with 7 bases between the two ends. CDR1 and CDR2 (germline): SGHAT, FQNNGV. CDR3 length equals 15 residues. For the CDR3, the DNA is TGTGCCAGCAGCTTAGACGAGGTTTCCTACAATGAGCAGTTCTTC. Translating it yields CASSLDEVSYNEQFF.

The chain is built from TRBV7-8 and TRBJ1-1, with unresolved D. V lost 2 bases to trimming and J lost 2 bases, with 9 bases between them. Germline V gives CDR1 SGHVS, CDR2 FQNEAQ. This CDR3 spans 14 amino acids. CDR3 residues: CASSLFGGNTEAFF. DNA of the CDR3: TGTGCCAGCAGCTTATTTGGTGGAAACACTGAAGCTTTCTTT.

The V gene is TRBV7-9, the J gene TRBJ1-1; 8 nucleotides line up with TRBD1. The CDR3 is made up of 14 amino acids. The germline gives CDR1 SEHNR, CDR2 FQNEAQ (reference sequence). V was clipped by 5 bases and J by 4 bases; unmatched bases: 6. The CDR3 protein is CASSTTGVITEAFF. Here the CDR3 DNA reads TGTGCCAGCAGCACGACAGGGGTAATCACTGAAGCTTTCTTT.

This CDR3 reads CASSQEQGGPNYGYTF. In DNA form, the CDR3 reads TGTGCCAGCAGCCAAGAGCAAGGGGGCCCTAACTATGGCTACACCTTC. The chain uses TRBV14 and TRBJ1-2; 7 bases map to TRBD1. The J segment lost 0 bases and the V segment lost 0 bases, leaving 4 bases of the junction unmatched. The CDR3 is 16 residues long. CDR1 is SGHDN, CDR2 FVKESK, per germline.

The chain carries TRBV7-8 and TRBJ2-3; D is possibly TRBD2 (6 bases). CDR3 length: 14 amino acids. Between the trimmed V and J ends, which lost 6 bases and 3 bases, there was a span of 13 bases. Germline lookup yields CDR1 SGHVS and CDR2 FQNEAQ. The CDR3 protein is CASSIGTVTDTQYF. In nucleotides, the CDR3 is TGTGCCAGCAGTATCGGGACTGTTACAGATACGCAGTATTTT.

The rearrangement uses TRBV28 and TRBJ2-7; TRBD1 matches at 9 bases. The CDR3 has 14 residues. The V gene's germline CDR1 is MDHEN and CDR2 SYDVKM. The junction had 7 bases not matched to a gene; V was cut back by 5 bases and J by 5 bases. As DNA, the CDR3 is TGTGCCAGCAGTCCCGGGACAGGGTTCCACGAGCAGTACTTC. Translating gives CASSPGTGFHEQYF.

The chain employs TRBV11-2 and TRBJ2-5, with 7 bases identical to TRBD1. J lost 5 bases, V lost 5 bases, and 8 bases had no gene match. The CDR3 has 14 amino acids. The germline V gene has CDR1 SGHAT and CDR2 FQNNGV. In DNA, the CDR3 is TGTGCCAGCAGCGCACGGACAGGTTGGGAGACCCAGTACTTC. Translated, it gives CASSARTGWETQYF.

This chain connects TRBV4-1 to TRBJ2-7; 7 positions agree with TRBD1. The CDR3 runs 17 residues. Germline V gene lookup returns CDR1 MGHRA and CDR2 YSYEKL. V lost 0 bases to trimming and J lost 5 bases; unmatched junction nucleotides: 13. CDR3 nucleotides: TGCGCCAGCAGCCAAGAGGTTCCGACAGGGTTACTCGACGAGCAGTACTTC. It codes for CASSQEVPTGLLDEQYF.

V gene TRBV29-1 combines with J gene TRBJ2-7; 8 positions match TRBD1. The germline V gene encodes CDR1 SQVTM and CDR2 ANQGSEA. This CDR3 spans 13 amino acids. The ends lost 7 bases at V and 1 base at J; junction bases unmatched: 6. CDR3 sequence (DNA): TGCAGCGCAAGGACAGGGCCGTCCTACGAGCAGTACTTC. The encoded protein is CSARTGPSYEQYF.

This chain connects TRBV28 to TRBJ2-7; D gene unclear. V was pared by 6 bases and J by 4 bases, with 7 bases between. Germline-derived CDR1 and CDR2 are MDHEN and SYDVKM. This CDR3 is 11 amino acids long. This CDR3 is CASSRGYEQYF. CDR3 DNA: TGTGCCAGCAGCCGAGGTTACGAGCAGTACTTC.

Only one count was recorded for this clone. The chain joins TRBV11-2 to TRBJ1-2; D gene ambiguous. Trimming pared 5 bases from V and 0 bases from J, leaving 10 bases between. Germline values: CDR1 SGHAT, CDR2 FQNNGV. The CDR3 is made up of 14 amino acids. The DNA for the CDR3 is TGTGCCAGCAGCACGGCCCTAACTAACTATGGCTACACCTTC. Residues: CASSTALTNYGYTF.

The chain combines TRBV19 with TRBJ2-7; D possibly uses TRBD1 or TRBD2 (5 bases each). Germline assignment: CDR1 LNHDA and CDR2 SQIVND (reference sequence). The CDR3 extends over 10 amino acids. V was clipped by 10 bases and J by 5 bases, with 9 bases between them. The CDR3 sequence: CATGTHEQYF. The CDR3 DNA sequence: TGTGCCACAGGGACCCACGAGCAGTACTTC. Combining the CDR3 with reference TRBV19 and TRBJ2-7 gives the whole variable domain DGGITQSPKYLFRKEGQNVTLSCEQNLNHDAMYWYRQDPGQGLRLIYYSQIVNDFQKGDIAEGYSVSREKKESFPLTVTSAQKNPTAFYLCATGTHEQYFGPGTRLTVT.

The chain carries TRBV5-4 and TRBJ2-1; TRBD1 agrees at 10 bases. The CDR3 sequence is 17 residues long. Germline assignment: CDR1 SGHNT and CDR2 YYREEE (reference sequence). V shed 3 bases, J shed 8 bases, and the junction held 14 bases outside the gene matches. The CDR3 nucleotides read TGTGCCAGCAGCTCCCCCGGCGAAGGACAGGGGGGCGATGAGCAGTTCTTC. Amino acid sequence: CASSSPGEGQGGDEQFF.

The chain is built from TRBV11-3 and TRBJ2-1; tentative D call: TRBD1 (5 bases). The germline gives CDR1 SGHNT, CDR2 YENEEA. The CDR3 sequence is 12 residues long. Trimming pared 6 bases from V and 5 bases from J, leaving 8 bases between. The DNA for the CDR3 is TGTGCCAGCAGTAAGGGGCACAATGAGCAGTTCTTC. Translating it yields CASSKGHNEQFF.

The CDR3 here is CSVGSSSYNEQFF. In DNA, the CDR3 is TGCAGCGTTGGCTCGAGCTCCTACAATGAGCAGTTCTTC. This rearrangement joins TRBV29-1 to TRBJ2-1; D not certain. Germline CDR1 reads SQVTM; CDR2 reads ANQGSEA. V was cut by 4 bases and J by 0 bases, with 7 bases left in between. The CDR3 extends over 13 amino acids.

The chain uses TRBV5-6 and TRBJ2-1; the match to TRBD2 covers 10 bases. V gave up 0 bases and J gave up 7 bases; unmatched junction bases: 10. Germline V gives CDR1 SGHDT, CDR2 YYEEEE. CDR3 size: 17 residues. The CDR3 DNA reads as TGTGCCAGCAGCTTGGCCGGGTCGATAGCGGGAGGAAATGAGCAGTTCTTC. Its protein is CASSLAGSIAGGNEQFF. The complete variable domain, with remaining parts taken from reference TRBV5-6 and TRBJ2-1, reads DAGVTQSPTHLIKTRGQQVTLRCSPKSGHDTVSWYQQALGQGPQFIFQYYEEEERQRGNFPDRFSGHQFPNYSSELNVNALLLGDSALYLCASSLAGSIAGGNEQFFGPGTRLTVL.

The V gene is TRBV19, the J gene TRBJ1-5; the D is unclear. The V end was cut by 2 bases, the J end by 0 bases, with 5 bases between. The germline CDR1 and CDR2 sequences are LNHDA and SQIVND (reference sequence). The CDR3 runs to 14 residues. The CDR3 loop reads CASSITDSNQPQHF. CDR3 DNA sequence: TGTGCCAGTAGTATAACGGATAGCAATCAGCCCCAGCATTTT.

J is TRBJ2-3 and V is TRBV9; D remains unclear. V dropped 0 bases and J dropped 4 bases, with 15 bases sitting between them. This CDR3 comprises 16 residues. Germline V gene sequence: CDR1 SGDLS, CDR2 YYNGEE. The CDR3: CASSVGVLFRADTQYF. For the CDR3, the DNA is TGTGCCAGCAGCGTAGGGGTCTTGTTTCGAGCAGATACGCAGTATTTT.

In its sample, this clone was seen once. CDR3 bases: TGCGCCAGCAGCCAAGATTGGGCGGCGAACACCGGGGAGCTGTTTTTT. Its translation: CASSQDWAANTGELFF. J is TRBJ2-2 and V is TRBV4-3; D remains unclear. The germline V gene encodes CDR1 LGHNA and CDR2 YSLEER. The V end lost 0 bases, the J end lost 0 bases, and 8 bases lay between the germline ends. The CDR3 runs 16 residues.

This chain links TRBV4-2 with TRBJ2-1, with D possibly TRBD1 on 5 matching bases. Germline V gene lookup returns CDR1 LGHNA and CDR2 YNFKEQ. The CDR3 extends over 19 amino acids. V was cut by 1 base and J by 3 bases, with 22 bases left in between. DNA of the CDR3: TGTGCCAGCAGCCAAGGGGGCATAGGTAGCAGGGCGTACTACAATGAGCAGTTCTTC. Translated: CASSQGGIGSRAYYNEQFF.

This chain links TRBV6-5 with TRBJ2-7; TRBD2 matches 12 bases. Germline V lookup: CDR1 MNHEY, CDR2 SVGAGI. With 2 bases clipped from V and 6 bases from J, the junction kept 8 bases outside the gene matches. The CDR3 loop spans 16 amino acids. CDR3 in amino acids: CASSYLGLAGSGEQYF. The CDR3 nucleotides are TGTGCCAGCAGTTACCTTGGACTAGCGGGATCGGGCGAGCAGTACTTC.

The chain uses TRBV6-5 and TRBJ2-5, with D maybe TRBD1 (6 bases). CDR1 MNHEY and CDR2 SVGAGI come from the germline V gene. This CDR3 spans 13 amino acids. V was cut by 3 bases and J by 10 bases, with 15 bases left in between. CDR3 residues: CASSYGPRGYQYF. In DNA form, the CDR3 reads TGTGCCAGCAGTTATGGTCCCAGGGGTTACCAGTACTTC.

This chain joins TRBV5-6 and TRBJ2-7; TRBD1 matches 7 bases. V lost 4 bases, J lost 3 bases, and 10 bases stayed unmatched. The CDR3 is made up of 15 amino acids. In germline, CDR1 is SGHDT, CDR2 YYEEEE. The CDR3 spells CASSVRTGVNYEQYF. The CDR3 DNA sequence: TGTGCCAGCAGCGTGAGAACAGGGGTGAACTACGAGCAGTACTTC.

The genes are TRBV18 and TRBJ2-5; the D is unclear. Looked up from germline, CDR1 is KGHSH and CDR2 is LQKENI. This CDR3 region has 14 residues. V lost 0 bases, J lost 2 bases, and 7 bases lay in between. As DNA, the CDR3 is TGTGCCAGCTCACCACCGATGGAGCAAGAGACCCAGTACTTC. This encodes CASSPPMEQETQYF.

Comment on this clone: The junction departs from germline at one end; a sequencing error may be responsible. The CDR3 loop reads CAWSVGTPYNEQFF. The DNA for the CDR3 is TGTGCCTGGAGTGTTGGGACTCCCTATAATGAGCAGTTCTTC. V is TRBV30 and J is TRBJ2-1; weak D call: TRBD2 (6 bases). Germline V gene lookup returns CDR1 GTSNPN and CDR2 SVGIG (reference sequence). CDR3 length equals 14 residues.

The DNA of the CDR3 is TGTGCCAGCAGTCGGGAGGGCCGGGGCAATGAGCAGTTCTTC. This encodes CASSREGRGNEQFF. The rearrangement links TRBV27 to TRBJ2-1, with 8 bases lining up with TRBD2. This CDR3 spans 14 amino acids. J gave up 6 bases and V 5 bases, and 6 bases lay outside the gene matches. The germline V gene has CDR1 MNHEY and CDR2 SMNVEV (reference sequence).

V gene TRBV19 combines with J gene TRBJ1-5; D remains ambiguous. V dropped 6 bases and J dropped 0 bases, with 12 bases sitting between them. In germline, CDR1 is LNHDA, CDR2 SQIVND (reference sequence). The CDR3 covers 15 residues. The CDR3 DNA is TGTGCCAGTAGCTGGACCGCGGATAGCAATCAGCCCCAGCATTTT. Its translation: CASSWTADSNQPQHF.